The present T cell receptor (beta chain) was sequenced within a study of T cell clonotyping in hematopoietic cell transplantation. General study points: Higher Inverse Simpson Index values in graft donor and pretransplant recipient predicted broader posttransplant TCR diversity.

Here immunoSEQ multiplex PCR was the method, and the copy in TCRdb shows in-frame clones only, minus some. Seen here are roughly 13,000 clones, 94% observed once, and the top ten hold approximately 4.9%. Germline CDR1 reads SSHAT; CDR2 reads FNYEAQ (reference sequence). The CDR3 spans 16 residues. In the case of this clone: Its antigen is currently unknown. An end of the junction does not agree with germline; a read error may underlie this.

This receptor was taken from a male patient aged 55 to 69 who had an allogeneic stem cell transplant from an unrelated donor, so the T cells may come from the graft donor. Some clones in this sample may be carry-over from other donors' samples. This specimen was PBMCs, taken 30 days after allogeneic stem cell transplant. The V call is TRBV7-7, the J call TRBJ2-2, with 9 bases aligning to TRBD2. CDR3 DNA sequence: TGTGCTAGCAGCTTTCGTAGCGGGGGGAACACCGGGGAGCTGTTTTTT. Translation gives CASSFRSGGNTGELFF. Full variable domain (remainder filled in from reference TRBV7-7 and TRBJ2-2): GAGVSQSPRYKVTKRGQDVTLRCDPISSHATLYWYQQALGQGPEFLTYFNYEAQPDKSGLPSDRFSAERPEGSISTLTIQRTEQRDSAMYRCASSFRSGGNTGELFFGEGSRLTVL.